Described below is a single T cell receptor (beta chain) sequence and its context. The data were produced by immunoSEQ multiplex PCR, yet TCRdb's version contains in-frame clones alone and is incomplete. Among over 200,000 clones, approximately 91% were seen once, and the ten largest hold under 3%. The sample comes from a study of blood T cell repertoires in COVID-19. Looking at the study overall: PBMCs, B-cell-depleted T cells, or T cells provided the cDNA or gDNA that made up the material.

The V gene lost 4 bases and the J gene lost 2 bases, with 12 bases spanning the gap. CDR1 MNHEY and CDR2 SMNVEV come from the germline V gene (reference sequence). This CDR3 has 15 residues. This receptor was taken from a person between 18 and 35 years old with COVID-19, enrolled during active disease. Sequenced input: peripheral blood. The chain links TRBV27 to TRBJ2-1; D might be TRBD2 (6 bases). DNA of the CDR3: TGTGCCAGCAGTTACGGCGGGGATACCTACAATGAGCAGTTCTTC. Protein sequence: CASSYGGDTYNEQFF.